The 14 T cell receptor beta chains reported below all come from one sample, sequenced in a study of T-cell memory formation after mild COVID-19. TCRdb analysed the 5' RACE reads with MiXCR anew, one entry per CDR3 protein. The sample has 450,000 or so distinct CDR3 sequences, 20% seen once. Sequencing input: PBMCs or a T cell subset sorted from them (not recorded which). The receptor source for this set is an adult woman who had mild COVID-19 (a few samples of this study predate the infection). Cell type and time point are not known.

As DNA, the CDR3 is TGCGCCAGCAGCTTCCTAGCGGGGGGCGAATACGAGCAGTACTTC. Translating it yields CASSFLAGGEYEQYF. The rearrangement links TRBV5-1 to TRBJ2-7, with 11 positions matching TRBD2. CDR3 length: 15 residues. Germline CDR1 and CDR2: SGHRS and YFSETQ. V was clipped by 2 bases and J by 4 bases; unmatched bases: 5.

The chain has TRBV7-2 and TRBJ2-7; 8 bases map to TRBD1. Germline trimming cut 5 bases from V and 3 bases from J; bases unmatched to any gene: 9. The germline gives CDR1 SGHTA, CDR2 FQGNSA. The CDR3 is made up of 15 amino acids. CDR3 sequence: CASSPSGTGLYEQYF. In nucleotides, the CDR3 is TGTGCCAGCAGCCCCTCCGGGACAGGCCTCTACGAGCAGTACTTC.

The chain uses TRBV4-3 and TRBJ1-6; TRBD1 matches at 9 bases. The CDR3 extends over 15 amino acids. Trimming removed 1 base from V and 7 bases from J; junction bases left unmatched: 2. CDR1 is LGHNA, CDR2 YSLEER, per germline. The CDR3 DNA reads TGCGCCAGCAGCCAAGCGGGACAGGGCAATTCACCCCTCCACTTT. It is translated as CASSQAGQGNSPLHF.

This clonotype has a count of ten or more. The J gene is TRBJ1-3, the V gene TRBV5-1, with D perhaps TRBD1 (6 bases). The V and J ends lost 4 bases and 10 bases respectively, with 18 bases between them. This CDR3 has 14 residues. The germline V gene encodes CDR1 SGHRS and CDR2 YFSETQ. CDR3 DNA: TGCGCCAGCAGCCGCGGACAGTCCCGGGTGACCATATATTTT. Its protein is CASSRGQSRVTIYF.

V gene TRBV27 combines with J gene TRBJ2-2; TRBD1 matches at 9 bases. The CDR3 covers 15 residues. From germline, CDR1 is MNHEY and CDR2 SMNVEV (reference sequence). Germline trimming cut 5 bases from V and 5 bases from J; bases unmatched to any gene: 6. This CDR3 is CASSNSGTGTGELFF. For the CDR3, the DNA is TGTGCCAGCAGTAACTCCGGGACAGGGACCGGGGAGCTGTTTTTT.

The chain links TRBV7-9 to TRBJ2-7; 7 bases are a match to TRBD2. Per the germline V gene, CDR1 is SEHNR and CDR2 is FQNEAQ (reference sequence). CDR3 length: 13 residues. V lost 5 bases, J lost 2 bases, and 3 bases stayed unmatched. CDR3 sequence reads: CASSDAGAYEQYF. CDR3 nucleotides: TGTGCCAGCAGCGACGCGGGAGCCTACGAGCAGTACTTC.

The V call is TRBV15, the J call TRBJ2-2; 7 nucleotides line up with TRBD1. CDR1 and CDR2 (germline): LNHNV, YYDKDF (reference sequence). V dropped 4 bases and J dropped 0; count of bases not matched to a gene: 2. CDR3 size: 15 residues. The CDR3 spells CATSTGQPNTGELFF. In DNA form, the CDR3 reads TGTGCCACCAGCACGGGACAGCCGAACACCGGGGAGCTGTTTTTT. The whole variable domain, filled in from reference TRBV15 and TRBJ2-2, reads DAMVIQNPRYQVTQFGKPVTLSCSQTLNHNVMYWYQQKSSQAPKLLFHYYDKDFNNEADTPDNFQSRRPNTSFCFLDIRSPGLGDTAMYLCATSTGQPNTGELFFGEGSRLTVL.

This clonotype was picked up a small number of times. This rearrangement joins TRBV5-1 to TRBJ2-1, with TRBD1 identical over 9 bases. V was pared by 4 bases and J by 6 bases, with 11 bases of the junction left unmatched. There are 16 residues in the CDR3. Per the germline V gene, CDR1 is SGHRS and CDR2 is YFSETQ. This chain's CDR3 is CASSRTSGTGINEQFF. CDR3 coding DNA: TGCGCCAGCAGCCGGACCTCCGGGACAGGGATCAATGAGCAGTTCTTC.

The rearrangement joins TRBV18 to TRBJ2-5; weak D call: TRBD1 (6 bases). Germline V CDR1 and CDR2: KGHSH, LQKENI. This CDR3 has 15 amino acids. Trimming left V 5 bases short and J 2 bases short, with 15 bases between. CDR3 region: CASSTSSGTQETQYF. The DNA of the CDR3 is TGTGCCAGCTCAACCAGCTCCGGGACACAAGAGACCCAGTACTTC. The full variable domain, in which reference TRBV18 and TRBJ2-5 provide the parts outside the CDR3, is NAGVMQNPRHLVRRRGQEARLRCSPMKGHSHVYWYRQLPEEGLKFMVYLQKENIIDESGMPKERFSAEFPKEGPSILRIQQVVRGDSAAYFCASSTSSGTQETQYFGPGTRLLVL.

The genes are TRBV18 and TRBJ2-6; TRBD2 is a possible D gene (5 bases). Germline CDR1 reads KGHSH; CDR2 reads LQKENI. The CDR3 runs to 18 residues. V was clipped by 3 bases and J by 0 bases, with 15 bases between them. Written as DNA, the CDR3 is TGTGCCAGCTCACCGATGGCGGACTCGAACTCTGGGGCCAACGTCCTGACTTTC. Protein sequence: CASSPMADSNSGANVLTF. The full variable domain, rest sourced from reference TRBV18 and TRBJ2-6, is NAGVMQNPRHLVRRRGQEARLRCSPMKGHSHVYWYRQLPEEGLKFMVYLQKENIIDESGMPKERFSAEFPKEGPSILRIQQVVRGDSAAYFCASSPMADSNSGANVLTFGAGSRLTVL.

The rearrangement joins TRBV7-6 to TRBJ2-7, with D perhaps matching TRBD2 (6 bases). The length of the CDR3 is 15 residues. CDR1 is SGHVS and CDR2 is FNYEAQ in the germline V gene. V was trimmed by 2 bases and J by 3 bases, leaving 14 bases between them. The CDR3 here is CASSLWAGSNYEQYF. CDR3 coding DNA: TGTGCCAGCAGCTTATGGGCGGGATCTAACTACGAGCAGTACTTC.

In this sample, this clonotype turned up a few times. The chain recombines TRBV6-2 or TRBV6-3 with TRBJ1-1; perhaps TRBD1 as D (5 bases). The length of the CDR3 is 16 residues. The germline V gene encodes CDR1 MNHEY and CDR2 SVGEGT. V was trimmed by 7 bases and J by 0 bases, leaving 18 bases between them. The CDR3 loop is CASTEGLTKVNTEAFF. CDR3 nucleotides: TGTGCCAGCACCGAGGGGCTAACCAAGGTGAACACTGAAGCTTTCTTT.

The chain is built from TRBV7-9 and TRBJ2-7; the D gene is possibly TRBD2 (7 bases). CDR1 SEHNR and CDR2 FQNEAQ come from the germline V gene (reference sequence). The V end was cut by 1 base, the J end by 3 bases, with 13 bases between. The CDR3 is 15 residues long. The CDR3 here is CASSLEGGIGYEQYF. In DNA, the CDR3 is TGTGCCAGCAGCTTAGAGGGGGGGATCGGCTACGAGCAGTACTTC. The full variable domain, completed using reference TRBV7-9 and TRBJ2-7, is DTGVSQNPRHKITKRGQNVTFRCDPISEHNRLYWYRQTLGQGPEFLTYFQNEAQLEKSRLLSDRFSAERPKGSFSTLEIQRTEQGDSAMYLCASSLEGGIGYEQYFGPGTRLTVT.

This clonotype was counted a few times. This chain joins TRBV12-3 or TRBV12-4 and TRBJ2-7; 7 bases agree with TRBD1. This CDR3 has 15 amino acids. The J segment lost 4 bases and the V segment lost 7 bases, leaving 13 bases of the junction unmatched. CDR3 DNA: TGTGCCAGCAAACCTCCGGGCAGGGGGAATTACGAGCAGTACTTC. It specifies CASKPPGRGNYEQYF.